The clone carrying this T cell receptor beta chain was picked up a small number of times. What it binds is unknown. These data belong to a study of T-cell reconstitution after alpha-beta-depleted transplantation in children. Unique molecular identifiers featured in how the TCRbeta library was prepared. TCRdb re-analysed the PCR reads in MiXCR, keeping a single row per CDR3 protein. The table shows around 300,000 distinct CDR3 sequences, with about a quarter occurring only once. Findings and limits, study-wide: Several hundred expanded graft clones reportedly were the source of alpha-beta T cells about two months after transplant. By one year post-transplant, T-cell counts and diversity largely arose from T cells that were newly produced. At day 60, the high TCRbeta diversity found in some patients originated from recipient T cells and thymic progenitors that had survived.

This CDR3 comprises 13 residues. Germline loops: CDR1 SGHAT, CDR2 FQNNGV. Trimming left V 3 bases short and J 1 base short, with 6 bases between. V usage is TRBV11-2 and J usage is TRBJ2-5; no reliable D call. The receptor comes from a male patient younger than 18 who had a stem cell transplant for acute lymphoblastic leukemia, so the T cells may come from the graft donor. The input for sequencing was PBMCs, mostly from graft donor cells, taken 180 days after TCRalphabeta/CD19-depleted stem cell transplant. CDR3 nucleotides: TGTGCCAGCAGCTTCTTAACCCAAGAGACCCAGTACTTC. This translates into CASSFLTQETQYF.